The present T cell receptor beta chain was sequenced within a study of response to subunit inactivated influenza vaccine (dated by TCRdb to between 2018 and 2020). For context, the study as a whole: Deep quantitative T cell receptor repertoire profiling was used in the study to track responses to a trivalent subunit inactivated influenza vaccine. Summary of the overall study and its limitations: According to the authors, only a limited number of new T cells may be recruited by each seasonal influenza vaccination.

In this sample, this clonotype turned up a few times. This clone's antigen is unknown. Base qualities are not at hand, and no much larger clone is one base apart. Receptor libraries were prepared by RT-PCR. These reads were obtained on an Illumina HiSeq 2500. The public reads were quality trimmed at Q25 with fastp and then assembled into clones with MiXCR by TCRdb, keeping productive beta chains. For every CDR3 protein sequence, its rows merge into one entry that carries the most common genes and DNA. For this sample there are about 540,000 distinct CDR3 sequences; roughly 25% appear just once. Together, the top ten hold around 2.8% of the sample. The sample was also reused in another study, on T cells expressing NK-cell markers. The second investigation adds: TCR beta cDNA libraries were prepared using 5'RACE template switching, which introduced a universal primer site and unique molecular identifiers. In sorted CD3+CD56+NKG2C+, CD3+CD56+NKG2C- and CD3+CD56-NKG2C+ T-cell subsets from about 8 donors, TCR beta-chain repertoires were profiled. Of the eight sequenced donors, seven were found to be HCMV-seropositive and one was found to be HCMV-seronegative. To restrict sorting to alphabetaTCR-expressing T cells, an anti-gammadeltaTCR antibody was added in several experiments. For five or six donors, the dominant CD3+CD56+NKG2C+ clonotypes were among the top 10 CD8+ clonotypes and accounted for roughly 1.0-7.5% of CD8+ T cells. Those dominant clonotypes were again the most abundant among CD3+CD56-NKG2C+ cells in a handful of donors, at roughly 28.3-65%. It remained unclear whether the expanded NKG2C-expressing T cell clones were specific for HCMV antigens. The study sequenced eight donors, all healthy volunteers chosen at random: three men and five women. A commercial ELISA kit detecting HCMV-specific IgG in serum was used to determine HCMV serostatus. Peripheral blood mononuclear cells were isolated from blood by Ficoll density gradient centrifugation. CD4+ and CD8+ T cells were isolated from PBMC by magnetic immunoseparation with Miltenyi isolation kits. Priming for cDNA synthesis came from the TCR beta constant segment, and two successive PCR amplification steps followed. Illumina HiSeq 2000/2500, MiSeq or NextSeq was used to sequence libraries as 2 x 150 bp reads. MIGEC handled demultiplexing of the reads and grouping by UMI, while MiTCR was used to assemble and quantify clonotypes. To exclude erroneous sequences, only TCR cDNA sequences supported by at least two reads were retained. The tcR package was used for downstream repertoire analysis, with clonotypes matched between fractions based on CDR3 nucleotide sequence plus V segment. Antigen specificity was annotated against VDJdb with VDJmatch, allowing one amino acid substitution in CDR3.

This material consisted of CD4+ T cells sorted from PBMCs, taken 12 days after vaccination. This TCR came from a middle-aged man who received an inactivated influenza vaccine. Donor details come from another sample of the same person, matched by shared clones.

The encoded CDR3 is CASSTDRNQPQHF. The sequenced DNA: TGTGCCAGCAGTACGGACAGGAATCAGCCCCAGCATTTT. The V and J genes are TRBV12-3 or TRBV12-4 and TRBJ1-5; 7 bases in the middle match TRBD1. Trimming accounts for 5 bases at V and 4 bases at J, while the number of junction bases matched to no gene is 2. The CDR3 numbers 13 residues from cysteine through phenylalanine. Just CDR3 DNA is preserved here, 39 bases in frame from base 1.